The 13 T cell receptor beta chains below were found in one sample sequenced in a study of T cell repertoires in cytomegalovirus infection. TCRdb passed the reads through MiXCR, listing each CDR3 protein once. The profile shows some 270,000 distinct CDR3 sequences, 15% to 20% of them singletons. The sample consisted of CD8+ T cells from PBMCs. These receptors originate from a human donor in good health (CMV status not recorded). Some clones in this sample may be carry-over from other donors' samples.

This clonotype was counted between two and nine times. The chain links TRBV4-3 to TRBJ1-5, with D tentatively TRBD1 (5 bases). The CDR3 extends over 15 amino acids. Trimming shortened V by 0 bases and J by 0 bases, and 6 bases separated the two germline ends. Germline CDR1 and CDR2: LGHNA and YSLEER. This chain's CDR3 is CASSQERGSNQPQHF. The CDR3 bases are TGCGCCAGCAGCCAAGAGAGGGGTAGCAATCAGCCCCAGCATTTT.

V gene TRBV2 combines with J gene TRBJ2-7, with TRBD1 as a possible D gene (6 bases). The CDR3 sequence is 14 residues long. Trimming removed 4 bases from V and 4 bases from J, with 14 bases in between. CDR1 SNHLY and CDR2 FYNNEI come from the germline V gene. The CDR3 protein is CASSGQERPYEQYF. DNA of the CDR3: TGTGCCAGCAGTGGACAGGAAAGGCCGTACGAGCAGTACTTC.

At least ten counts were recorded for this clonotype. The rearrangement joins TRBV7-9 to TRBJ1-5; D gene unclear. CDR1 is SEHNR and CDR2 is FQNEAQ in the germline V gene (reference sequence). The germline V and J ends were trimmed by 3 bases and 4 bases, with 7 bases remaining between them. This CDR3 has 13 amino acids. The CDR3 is CASSFGPNQPQHF. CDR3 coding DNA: TGTGCCAGCAGCTTTGGACCGAATCAGCCCCAGCATTTT. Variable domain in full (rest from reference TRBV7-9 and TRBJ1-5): DTGVSQNPRHKITKRGQNVTFRCDPISEHNRLYWYRQTLGQGPEFLTYFQNEAQLEKSRLLSDRFSAERPKGSFSTLEIQRTEQGDSAMYLCASSFGPNQPQHFGDGTRLSIL.

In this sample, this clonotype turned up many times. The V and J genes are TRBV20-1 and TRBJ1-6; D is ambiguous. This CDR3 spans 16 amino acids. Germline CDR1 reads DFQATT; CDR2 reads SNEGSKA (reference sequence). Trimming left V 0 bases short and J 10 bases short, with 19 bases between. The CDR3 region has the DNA TGCAGTGCTAGAGATCCCCCTTTTACAACAAGGTCACCCCTCCACTTT. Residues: CSARDPPFTTRSPLHF.

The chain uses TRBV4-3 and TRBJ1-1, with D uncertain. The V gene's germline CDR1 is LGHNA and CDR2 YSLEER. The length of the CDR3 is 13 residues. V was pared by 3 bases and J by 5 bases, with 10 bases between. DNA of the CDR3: TGCGCCAGCAGCCACGGTAGTGGGACTGAAGCTTTCTTT. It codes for CASSHGSGTEAFF.

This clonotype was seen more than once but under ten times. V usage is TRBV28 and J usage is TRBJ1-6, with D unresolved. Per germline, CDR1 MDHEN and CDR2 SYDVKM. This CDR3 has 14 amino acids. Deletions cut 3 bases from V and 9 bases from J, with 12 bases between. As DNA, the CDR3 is TGTGCCAGCAGTTTGGGGAATGGTGGTTCACCCCTCCACTTT. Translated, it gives CASSLGNGGSPLHF.

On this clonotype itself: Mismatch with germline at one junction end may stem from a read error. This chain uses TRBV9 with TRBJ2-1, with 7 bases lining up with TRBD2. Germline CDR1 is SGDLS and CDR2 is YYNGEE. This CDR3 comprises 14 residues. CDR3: CASSVGGSSNEQFF. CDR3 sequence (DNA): TGTGCCAGCAGCGTCGGGGGGTCCTCCAATGAGCAGTTCTTC.

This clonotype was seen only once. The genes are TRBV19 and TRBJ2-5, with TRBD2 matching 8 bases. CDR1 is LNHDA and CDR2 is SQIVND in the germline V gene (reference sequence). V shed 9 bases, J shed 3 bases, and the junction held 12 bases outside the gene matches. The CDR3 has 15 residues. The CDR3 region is CASSWGAGGKETQYF. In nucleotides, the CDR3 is TGTGCCAGCTCCTGGGGTGCGGGGGGCAAAGAGACCCAGTACTTC.

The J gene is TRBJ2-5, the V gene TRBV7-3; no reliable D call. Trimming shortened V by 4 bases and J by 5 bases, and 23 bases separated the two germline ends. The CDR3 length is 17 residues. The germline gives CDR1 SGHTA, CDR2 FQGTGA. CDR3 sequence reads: CASSSSGRPSGMETQYF. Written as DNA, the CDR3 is TGTGCCAGCAGCTCTAGTGGCAGGCCGTCGGGTATGGAGACCCAGTACTTC. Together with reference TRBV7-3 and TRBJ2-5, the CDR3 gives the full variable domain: GAGVSQTPSNKVTEKGKYVELRCDPISGHTALYWYRQSLGQGPEFLIYFQGTGAADDSGLPNDRFFAVRPEGSVSTLKIQRTERGDSAVYLCASSSSGRPSGMETQYFGPGTRLLVL.

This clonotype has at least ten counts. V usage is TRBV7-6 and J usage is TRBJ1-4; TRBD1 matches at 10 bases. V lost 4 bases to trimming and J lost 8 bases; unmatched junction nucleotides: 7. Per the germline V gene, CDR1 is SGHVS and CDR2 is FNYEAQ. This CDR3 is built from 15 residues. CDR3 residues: CASSWGGTGEEKLFF. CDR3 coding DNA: TGTGCCAGCAGCTGGGGCGGGACAGGGGAGGAAAAACTGTTTTTT.

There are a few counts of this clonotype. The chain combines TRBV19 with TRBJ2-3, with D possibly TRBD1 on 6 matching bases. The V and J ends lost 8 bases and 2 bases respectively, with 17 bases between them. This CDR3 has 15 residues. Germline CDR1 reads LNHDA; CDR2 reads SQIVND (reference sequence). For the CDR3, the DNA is TGTGCCAGTCACGAGACAGGACGCAACACAGATACGCAGTATTTT. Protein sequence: CASHETGRNTDTQYF.

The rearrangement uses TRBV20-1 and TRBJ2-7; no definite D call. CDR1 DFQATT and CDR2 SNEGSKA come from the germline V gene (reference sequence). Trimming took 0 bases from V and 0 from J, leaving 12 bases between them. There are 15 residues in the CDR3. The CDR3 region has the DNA TGCAGTGCTAGAGATCCGGTCACTAACTCCTACGAGCAGTACTTC. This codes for CSARDPVTNSYEQYF.

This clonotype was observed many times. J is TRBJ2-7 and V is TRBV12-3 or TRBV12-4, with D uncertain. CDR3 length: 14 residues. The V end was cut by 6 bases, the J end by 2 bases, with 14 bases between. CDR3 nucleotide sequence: TGTGCCAGCAGGATGAGTACCTTACCCTACGAGCAGTACTTC. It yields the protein CASRMSTLPYEQYF.